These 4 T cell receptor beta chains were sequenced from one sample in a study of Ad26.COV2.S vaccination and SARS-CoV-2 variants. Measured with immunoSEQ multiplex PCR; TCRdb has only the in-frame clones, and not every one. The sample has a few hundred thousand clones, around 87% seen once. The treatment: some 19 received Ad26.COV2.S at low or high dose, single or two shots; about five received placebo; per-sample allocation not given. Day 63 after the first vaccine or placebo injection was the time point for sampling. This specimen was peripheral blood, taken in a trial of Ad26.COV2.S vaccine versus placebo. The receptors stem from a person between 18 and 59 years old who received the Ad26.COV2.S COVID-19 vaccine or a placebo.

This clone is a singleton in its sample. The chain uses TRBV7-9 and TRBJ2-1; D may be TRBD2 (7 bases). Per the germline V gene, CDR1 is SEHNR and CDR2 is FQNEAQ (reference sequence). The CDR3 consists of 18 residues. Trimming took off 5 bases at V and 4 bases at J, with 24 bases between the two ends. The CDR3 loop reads CASSAGVVGTNFYNEQFF. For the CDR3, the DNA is TGTGCCAGCAGCGCGGGGGTTGTCGGGACAAATTTTTACAATGAGCAGTTCTTC.

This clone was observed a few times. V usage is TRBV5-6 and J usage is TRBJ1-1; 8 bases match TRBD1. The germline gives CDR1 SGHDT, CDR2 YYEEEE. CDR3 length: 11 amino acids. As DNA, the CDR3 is TGTGATCCGGACAGGGTCCTTGAAGCTTTCTTT. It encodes CDPDRVLEAFF.

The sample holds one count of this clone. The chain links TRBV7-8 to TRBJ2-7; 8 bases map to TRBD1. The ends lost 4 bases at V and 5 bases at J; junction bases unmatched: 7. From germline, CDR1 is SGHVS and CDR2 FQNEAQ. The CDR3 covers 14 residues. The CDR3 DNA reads TGTGCCAGCAGCTCCCTTTCAGGGGGCGACGAGCAGTACTTC. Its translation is CASSSLSGGDEQYF.

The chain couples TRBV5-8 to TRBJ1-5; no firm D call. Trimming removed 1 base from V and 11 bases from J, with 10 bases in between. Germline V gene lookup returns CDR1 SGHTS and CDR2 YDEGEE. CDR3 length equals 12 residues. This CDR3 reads CASSLSSLSQHF. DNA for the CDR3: TGTGCCAGCAGCTTGTCTTCGTTGTCCCAGCATTTT.